The source of this TCR beta chain is a study of control samples from healthy donors and cancer patients. CDR3 length: 15 residues. The V gene's germline CDR1 is LGHNT and CDR2 FRNRAP. V was cut by 4 bases and J by 9 bases, with 19 bases left in between. The repertoire was sequenced with immunoSEQ multiplex PCR; TCRdb's copy has only in-frame clones and lacks some. The sample includes 78,000 or so clones, 70% to 90% of them seen just once. Sequences were obtained from blood. The clonotype was recovered from a woman in her 50s in good health. The chain is built from TRBV12-5 and TRBJ1-5; D remains unclear. The CDR3 DNA reads TGTGCTAGTGGTTCCGGGTCCGGGATGCGAGGGCCCCAGCATTTT. This encodes CASGSGSGMRGPQHF.